The present TCR beta chain was sequenced within a study of T cell changes during pregnancy in multiple sclerosis (dated by TCRdb to about 2019). For context, the study as a whole: The study looked at changes in the T cell repertoire across pregnancy in women with multiple sclerosis.

Counted from cysteine to phenylalanine, this CDR3 has 16 amino acids. This entry keeps only the CDR3 DNA: 48 bases, framed from base 1. The germline V gene encodes CDR1 MNHEY and CDR2 SMNVEV (reference sequence). The germline ends are 15 bases apart after V is trimmed by 2 bases and J by 1 base. Note on this clone: Its antigen is unknown. Within one base of it there is no much larger clone, and no base qualities were kept.

Receptor amplification or capture employed the immunoSEQ multiplex PCR assay. TCRdb carries this immuneACCESS record with in-frame sequences only. Its versions omit some clonotypes, under half of them owing to an unresolved V gene in the studies checked, with the rest unexplained. The sample data list 60,000 to 90,000 clones, and around 91% of these were observed just once. Over 1.5% of the sample rests with the top ten. Sequencing used peripheral blood, obtained before pregnancy. In this chain, TRBV27 is recombined with TRBJ2-7; a tentative D call is TRBD1 (5 bases match). The receptor comes from a female donor with multiple sclerosis, enrolled in a pregnancy study. CDR3 reads: CASSLRSTAASYEQYF. The DNA sequence follows: TGTGCCAGCAGTTTACGGTCGACAGCCGCTTCCTACGAGCAGTACTTC.